The 9 T cell receptor beta chains below all came from one sample that was sequenced in a study of T cell repertoires in cytomegalovirus infection. TCRdb analysed the reads with MiXCR anew, one entry per CDR3 protein. The sample consists of under 600,000 distinct CDR3 sequences, approximately 15% of them appearing once. Sequencing was performed on CD8+ T cells from PBMCs. The receptors stem from a human donor in good health (CMV status not recorded). Some clones in this sample may be carry-over from other donors' samples.

The chain recombines TRBV27 with TRBJ1-5; D is ambiguous. The CDR3 covers 14 residues. V lost 2 bases to trimming and J lost 4 bases, with 9 bases between them. CDR1 and CDR2 from the germline V gene are MNHEY and SMNVEV (reference sequence). CDR3 in amino acids: CASSLMGRNQPQHF. The CDR3 bases are TGTGCCAGCAGTTTAATGGGCAGAAATCAGCCCCAGCATTTT.

This clonotype was found a few times. The J gene is TRBJ1-1, the V gene TRBV6-6; D not resolved. V gave up 8 bases and J gave up 7 bases, with 11 bases separating them. This CDR3 region has 11 residues. In germline, CDR1 is MNHNY, CDR2 SVGAGI (reference sequence). DNA for the CDR3: TGTGCCAGCGTCTGGGTAAATGAAGCTTTCTTT. It yields the protein CASVWVNEAFF.

This clonotype was detected only a few times. The chain couples TRBV7-4 to TRBJ1-1; tentative D call: TRBD1 (5 bases). CDR3 length equals 15 residues. Germline V lookup: CDR1 SGHVT, CDR2 SQSDAQ. V lost 4 bases, J lost 1 base, and 13 bases lay in between. The CDR3: CASSWGGFRNTEAFF. CDR3 bases: TGTGCCAGCAGCTGGGGGGGTTTTAGGAACACTGAAGCTTTCTTT.

The V gene is TRBV6-1, the J gene TRBJ1-5; D perhaps matches TRBD1 (5 bases). The CDR3 is 15 residues long. V lost 5 bases and J lost 4, with 15 bases in between. Germline V lookup: CDR1 MNHNS, CDR2 SASEGT. The CDR3 nucleotides read TGTGCCAGCAGTCAGTGGGGCAGTGAAAATCAGCCCCAGCATTTT. Its translation is CASSQWGSENQPQHF.

This clonotype has only a few counts. V is TRBV20-1 and J is TRBJ2-4; D may match TRBD1 or TRBD2 (7 bases each). Germline CDR1 DFQATT, CDR2 SNEGSKA (reference sequence). V was shortened by 3 bases and J by 10 bases, with 13 bases between the two germline ends. CDR3 length equals 12 residues. CDR3 nucleotides: TGCAGTGCTAGGGCAGGGGGAGGGATTCAGTACTTC. This codes for CSARAGGGIQYF.

This clonotype was counted at least ten times. V is TRBV7-9 and J is TRBJ1-1, with D perhaps matching TRBD1 (5 bases). Trimming left V 0 bases short and J 4 bases short, with 9 bases between. The germline CDR1 and CDR2 sequences are SEHNR and FQNEAQ (reference sequence). The length of the CDR3 is 14 residues. The CDR3 DNA follows: TGTGCCAGCAGCTTAGCAGGAAGGGGCACTGAAGCTTTCTTT. It translates to CASSLAGRGTEAFF.

This clonotype was observed many times. The chain combines TRBV14 with TRBJ2-1; D call uncertain. The CDR3 contains 16 residues. The V and J ends lost 4 bases and 0 bases respectively, with 13 bases between them. Germline V gene lookup returns CDR1 SGHDN and CDR2 FVKESK. The CDR3 coding sequence is TGTGCCAGCAGCCCCCCCGGGTGGAGCTCCTACAATGAGCAGTTCTTC. Protein product: CASSPPGWSSYNEQFF.

At least ten counts were recorded for this clonotype. The V call is TRBV12-5, the J call TRBJ1-2; D gene uncertain. This CDR3 has 14 residues. The germline V gene has CDR1 LGHNT and CDR2 FRNRAP. The germline V and J ends were trimmed by 5 bases and 1 base, with 11 bases remaining between them. The CDR3: CASGRGPINYGYTF. CDR3 sequence (DNA): TGTGCTAGTGGTCGGGGTCCTATTAACTATGGCTACACCTTC.

Many counts were recorded for this clonotype. V is TRBV12-3 or TRBV12-4 and J is TRBJ1-4; 8 nucleotides agree with TRBD1. The V and J ends lost 3 bases and 2 bases, in that order; junction bases with no gene match: 5. The CDR3 is 16 amino acids. The CDR3 protein is CASSLSGTGTNEKLFF. The CDR3 DNA follows: TGTGCCAGCAGTTTGAGTGGGACAGGCACTAATGAAAAACTGTTTTTT.